The 27 T cell receptor beta chains reported below all come from one sample, sequenced in a study of Ad26.COV2.S vaccination and SARS-CoV-2 variants (dated by TCRdb to the early 2020s). The method behind the library was the immunoSEQ multiplex PCR assay. Not all clones reach the TCRdb copy of this immuneACCESS table, which keeps in-frame sequences only. Checked studies attribute under half of the gap to unresolved V genes and leave the rest unexplained. The table for this sample lists some 450,000 clones; about 92% of them were counted only once. About 4.4% of the sample rests with the top ten. The sample's treatment or condition, from its label and the paper: 19 received Ad26.COV2.S at low or high dose, single or two shots; several received placebo; per-sample allocation not given. For vaccine and placebo recipients, the sequenced repertoires came from samples collected on day 63 after the first injection.

Sequencing was performed on peripheral blood, taken in a trial of Ad26.COV2.S vaccine versus placebo. The receptors here all came from a person aged 18-65 years who received the Ad26.COV2.S COVID-19 vaccine or a placebo.

The rearrangement links TRBV27 to TRBJ2-3, with TRBD2 matching over 10 bases. The germline V gene has CDR1 MNHEY and CDR2 SMNVEV (reference sequence). Germline trimming cut 6 bases from V and 5 bases from J; bases unmatched to any gene: 8. The CDR3 has 15 amino acids. As DNA, the CDR3 is TGTGCCAGCAGCCCCAGCGGGAGGGGTCTAGATACGCAGTATTTT. Translated: CASSPSGRGLDTQYF.

This clone showed up just once. The V gene is TRBV9, the J gene TRBJ2-1, with D tentatively TRBD2 (5 bases). Germline loops: CDR1 SGDLS, CDR2 YYNGEE. Trimming shortened V by 0 bases and J by 8 bases, and 12 bases separated the two germline ends. The CDR3 is 14 amino acids. The CDR3 sequence: CASSVARLAHEQFF. The DNA for the CDR3 is TGTGCCAGCAGCGTAGCCAGGCTAGCCCATGAGCAGTTCTTC.

This sequence joins TRBV7-9 and TRBJ2-1, with D possibly called TRBD1 or TRBD2 (5 bases each). The germline V and J ends were trimmed by 5 bases and 6 bases, with 14 bases remaining between them. Germline lookup yields CDR1 SEHNR and CDR2 FQNEAQ (reference sequence). The CDR3 is made up of 14 amino acids. CDR3 amino acids: CASSLWDHRNEQFF. The DNA for the CDR3 is TGTGCCAGCAGCCTATGGGACCACCGCAATGAGCAGTTCTTC.

The CDR3 sequence: CASSRTGGNTEAFF. The CDR3 DNA follows: TGTGCCAGCTCACGAACAGGGGGGAACACTGAAGCTTTCTTT. This chain links TRBV18 with TRBJ1-1; 8 bases align to TRBD1. CDR1 and CDR2 from the germline V gene are KGHSH and LQKENI. The CDR3 consists of 14 residues. Unmatched junction bases numbered 2, after V lost 4 bases and J lost 1 base. Variable domain in full (rest from reference TRBV18 and TRBJ1-1): NAGVMQNPRHLVRRRGQEARLRCSPMKGHSHVYWYRQLPEEGLKFMVYLQKENIIDESGMPKERFSAEFPKEGPSILRIQQVVRGDSAAYFCASSRTGGNTEAFFGQGTRLTVV.

In its sample, this clone was seen once. The chain joins TRBV27 to TRBJ1-3; TRBD1 might be the D (5 bases). CDR1 MNHEY and CDR2 SMNVEV come from the germline V gene (reference sequence). V lost 5 bases and J lost 1, with 15 bases in between. The CDR3 spans 16 residues. The CDR3 reads CASSPLGERSGNTIYF. In nucleotides, the CDR3 is TGTGCCAGCAGTCCACTGGGGGAACGGTCTGGAAACACCATATATTTT.

This chain links TRBV28 with TRBJ1-5, with 7 nucleotides matching TRBD1. The CDR3 covers 15 residues. J gave up 5 bases and V 2 bases, and 6 bases lay outside the gene matches. CDR1 is MDHEN, CDR2 SYDVKM, per germline. CDR3 bases: TGTGCCAGCAGTTTAAGCGGCAGGGGGGATCAGCCCCAGCATTTT. It specifies CASSLSGRGDQPQHF.

This clone was picked up a small number of times. The chain carries TRBV19 and TRBJ2-2, with 9 bases matching TRBD1. Germline V gene data show CDR1 as LNHDA and CDR2 as SQIVND (reference sequence). This CDR3 region has 16 residues. The V segment lost 1 base and the J segment 7 bases; nucleotides outside the gene matches: 7. CDR3 in DNA: TGTGCCAGTAGTATAGGAGGGACAGGGATCGTCGGGGAGCTGTTTTTT. Translation: CASSIGGTGIVGELFF.

The rearrangement uses TRBV7-9 and TRBJ2-5; D is possibly TRBD1 (6 bases). This CDR3 comprises 15 residues. Germline CDR1 is SEHNR and CDR2 is FQNEAQ (reference sequence). The V end lost 0 bases, the J end lost 5 bases, and 13 bases lay between the germline ends. Here the CDR3 reads CASSLANRVSETQYF. The CDR3 bases are TGTGCCAGCAGCTTAGCGAACAGGGTCTCGGAGACCCAGTACTTC. Full variable domain (remainder filled in from reference TRBV7-9 and TRBJ2-5): DTGVSQNPRHKITKRGQNVTFRCDPISEHNRLYWYRQTLGQGPEFLTYFQNEAQLEKSRLLSDRFSAERPKGSFSTLEIQRTEQGDSAMYLCASSLANRVSETQYFGPGTRLLVL.

V usage is TRBV27 and J usage is TRBJ2-7; the D gene is possibly TRBD1 (5 bases). This CDR3 is 14 amino acids long. Germline lookup yields CDR1 MNHEY and CDR2 SMNVEV (reference sequence). V lost 3 bases and J lost 6, with 15 bases in between. CDR3 residues: CASSFTRQTFEQYF. CDR3 DNA sequence: TGTGCCAGCAGTTTCACGCGACAGACCTTCGAGCAGTACTTC.

The V and J genes are TRBV20-1 and TRBJ2-7; D unresolved. The CDR3 length is 10 residues. V dropped 4 bases and J dropped 6 bases, with 7 bases sitting between them. Germline CDR1 and CDR2: DFQATT and SNEGSKA (reference sequence). CDR3 sequence: CSAMLGEQYF. CDR3 DNA sequence: TGCAGTGCTATGCTCGGCGAGCAGTACTTC.

The chain is built from TRBV3-1 (or the pseudogene TRBV3-2) and TRBJ1-5; 10 positions agree with TRBD1. The CDR3 sequence is 15 residues long. Germline-derived CDR1 and CDR2 are LGHDT and YNNKEL (reference sequence). The junction had 6 bases not matched to a gene; V was cut back by 1 base and J by 9 bases. The CDR3 bases are TGTGCCAGCAGCCAAGGGGGGACAGGGGTAGGGCCCCAGCATTTT. Translating it yields CASSQGGTGVGPQHF.

About this clone itself: This specimen includes other DNA sequences encoding the same CDR3. The V gene is TRBV4-3, the J gene TRBJ2-1; TRBD2 might be the D (5 bases). Trimming removed 3 bases from V and 6 bases from J, with 12 bases in between. The CDR3 is made up of 14 amino acids. Germline assignment: CDR1 LGHNA and CDR2 YSLEER. The CDR3 loop is CASSQDLGGNEQFF. The CDR3 nucleotides are TGCGCCAGCAGCCAGGATCTAGGAGGCAATGAGCAGTTCTTC.

This rearrangement joins TRBV7-3 to TRBJ2-1, with 11 bases aligning to TRBD2. The CDR3 totals 13 residues. CDR1 is SGHTA, CDR2 FQGTGA, per germline. V was pared by 4 bases and J by 7 bases, with 0 bases of the junction left unmatched. CDR3 residues: CASSSSGGNEQFF. The CDR3 DNA is TGTGCCAGCAGCTCTAGCGGGGGGAATGAGCAGTTCTTC.

This clone was detected only a few times. The rearrangement joins TRBV6-2 or TRBV6-3 to TRBJ2-2; D is undetermined. V lost 6 bases and J lost 7, with 9 bases in between. Germline assignment: CDR1 MNHEY and CDR2 SVGEGT. CDR3 length: 12 amino acids. CDR3 bases: TGTGCCAGCAGCTATGGAGACGGGGAGCTGTTTTTT. As protein: CASSYGDGELFF.

V and J are TRBV5-1 and TRBJ2-6; D might be TRBD2 (6 bases). The CDR3 extends over 18 amino acids. Germline CDR1 reads SGHRS; CDR2 reads YFSETQ. V lost 4 bases, J lost 3 bases, and 20 bases lay in between. The CDR3 coding sequence is TGCGCCAGCAGCCCCCCTTGGAGGGCCGGGAGTGGGGCCAACGTCCTGACTTTC. Its protein product is CASSPPWRAGSGANVLTF.

The chain carries TRBV3-1 (or the pseudogene TRBV3-2) and TRBJ2-2; D unresolved. Trimming cost V 0 bases and J 4 bases, with 6 bases left between them. CDR1 is LGHDT and CDR2 is YNNKEL in the germline V gene (reference sequence). The CDR3 is made up of 14 amino acids. CDR3 amino acids: CASSQDLSTGELFF. The DNA for the CDR3 is TGTGCCAGCAGCCAAGATCTGAGCACCGGGGAGCTGTTTTTT.

The V and J genes are TRBV7-9 and TRBJ2-6, with 7 bases fitting TRBD1. The CDR3 has 17 residues. After removal of 6 bases from V and 0 bases from J, the junction contained 8 bases not matched to a gene. Germline V lookup: CDR1 SEHNR, CDR2 FQNEAQ (reference sequence). The CDR3 nucleotides read TGTGCCAGCAGTCCCGGGACAGACCTCTCTGGGGCCAACGTCCTGACTTTC. It encodes CASSPGTDLSGANVLTF. The full variable domain, rest sourced from reference TRBV7-9 and TRBJ2-6, is DTGVSQNPRHKITKRGQNVTFRCDPISEHNRLYWYRQTLGQGPEFLTYFQNEAQLEKSRLLSDRFSAERPKGSFSTLEIQRTEQGDSAMYLCASSPGTDLSGANVLTFGAGSRLTVL.

The chain carries TRBV5-1 and TRBJ2-1; 13 nucleotides agree with TRBD2. After removal of 4 bases from V and 1 base from J, the junction contained 17 bases not matched to a gene. The CDR3 is 21 amino acids. Looked up from germline, CDR1 is SGHRS and CDR2 is YFSETQ. The CDR3 nucleotides read TGCGCCAGCAGCCCGAGTAGGGAGGGACTAGCGGGATCTGGTTCCTACAATGAGCAGTTCTTC. Protein product: CASSPSREGLAGSGSYNEQFF.

This clone occurred a few times. The rearrangement uses TRBV12-3 or TRBV12-4 and TRBJ2-7; D is undetermined. V was trimmed by 7 bases and J by 0 bases, leaving 10 bases between them. CDR3 length: 13 residues. CDR3 amino acids: CASNLKGSYEQYF. CDR3 DNA: TGTGCCAGCAACCTCAAAGGCTCCTACGAGCAGTACTTC.

This clone showed up just once. CDR3 sequence reads: CASSYFTSGLYNEQFF. The CDR3 bases are TGTGCCAGCAGTTACTTCACTAGCGGGCTGTACAATGAGCAGTTCTTC. This rearrangement joins TRBV6-5 to TRBJ2-1, with 9 bases lining up with TRBD2. V dropped 1 base and J dropped 4; count of bases not matched to a gene: 5. Germline lookup yields CDR1 MNHEY and CDR2 SVGAGI. This CDR3 spans 16 amino acids.

This chain joins TRBV7-6 and TRBJ2-3; TRBD2 aligns across 7 bases. Germline assignment: CDR1 SGHVS and CDR2 FNYEAQ. Trimming took 1 base from V and 4 from J; bases not matched to a gene: 5. The CDR3 runs to 15 residues. CDR3: CASSLGDYSADTQYF. CDR3 nucleotide sequence: TGTGCCAGCAGCTTAGGGGACTATTCTGCAGATACGCAGTATTTT.

The chain links TRBV28 to TRBJ1-4; D is ambiguous. V gave up 5 bases and J gave up 3 bases, with 10 bases separating them. The CDR3 sequence is 14 residues long. Germline V gene sequence: CDR1 MDHEN, CDR2 SYDVKM. CDR3 protein: CASSPMRANEKLFF. The CDR3 region has the DNA TGTGCCAGCAGTCCAATGAGGGCTAATGAAAAACTGTTTTTT.

The chain combines TRBV29-1 with TRBJ2-1, with D hard to call. Germline V gene lookup returns CDR1 SQVTM and CDR2 ANQGSEA. The germline V and J ends were trimmed by 3 bases and 9 bases, with 12 bases remaining between them. The CDR3 covers 12 residues. CDR3 nucleotides: TGCAGCGTTGAGCTGCGGAGCAGTGAGCAGTTCTTC. Translated: CSVELRSSEQFF.

This clone was detected only once. The J gene is TRBJ2-2, the V gene TRBV11-2, with D uncertain. Germline CDR1 SGHAT, CDR2 FQNNGV. The CDR3 spans 14 residues. The V gene lost 5 bases and the J gene lost 1 base, with 8 bases spanning the gap. As DNA, the CDR3 is TGTGCCAGCAGCCCCACCAAGAACACCGGGGAGCTGTTTTTT. Translation gives CASSPTKNTGELFF.

V is TRBV28 and J is TRBJ1-6; no firm D call. Germline V gene lookup returns CDR1 MDHEN and CDR2 SYDVKM. This CDR3 has 15 residues. V was shortened by 6 bases and J by 0 bases, with 9 bases between the two germline ends. The CDR3 region is CASRDSSSYNSPLHF. The DNA of the CDR3 is TGTGCCAGCAGGGACTCTAGCTCCTATAATTCACCCCTCCACTTT.

The chain links TRBV24-1 to TRBJ1-2; D perhaps matches TRBD1 (6 bases). Germline lookup yields CDR1 KGHDR and CDR2 SFDVKD. The CDR3 contains 14 residues. V lost 2 bases and J 7 bases, leaving 13 bases between the germline ends. DNA for the CDR3: TGTGCCACCAGTGATTATCAGGGGTTGGGTGGCTACACCTTC. The encoded protein is CATSDYQGLGGYTF.

V and J are TRBV28 and TRBJ2-3, with a possible D match to TRBD2 (6 bases). V gave up 7 bases and J gave up 2 bases, with 19 bases separating them. Germline CDR1 reads MDHEN; CDR2 reads SYDVKM. This CDR3 contains 16 residues. CDR3 in amino acids: CASTLQGLAITDTQYF. The CDR3 region has the DNA TGTGCCAGCACCCTCCAAGGGCTAGCGATCACAGATACGCAGTATTTT. The entire variable domain, with the rest obtained from reference TRBV28 and TRBJ2-3, is as follows: DVKVTQSSRYLVKRTGEKVFLECVQDMDHENMFWYRQDPGLGLRLIYFSYDVKMKEKGDIPEGYSVSREKKERFSLILESASTNQTSMYLCASTLQGLAITDTQYFGPGTRLTVL.